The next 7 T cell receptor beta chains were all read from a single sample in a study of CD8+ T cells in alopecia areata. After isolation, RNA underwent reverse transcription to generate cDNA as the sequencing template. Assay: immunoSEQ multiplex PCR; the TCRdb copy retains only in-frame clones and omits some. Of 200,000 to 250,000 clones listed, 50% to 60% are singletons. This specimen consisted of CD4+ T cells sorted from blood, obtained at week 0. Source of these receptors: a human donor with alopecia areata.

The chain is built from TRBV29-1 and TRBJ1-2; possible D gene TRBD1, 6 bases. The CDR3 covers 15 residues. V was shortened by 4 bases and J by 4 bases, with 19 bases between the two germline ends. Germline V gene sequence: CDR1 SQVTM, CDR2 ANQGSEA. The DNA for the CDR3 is TGCAGCGTTGGGGGGTCAGGGGTAGCGGGCTATGGCTACACCTTC. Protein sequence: CSVGGSGVAGYGYTF.

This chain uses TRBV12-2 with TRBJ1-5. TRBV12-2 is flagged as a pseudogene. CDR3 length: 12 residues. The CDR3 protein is CASRLVNQPQHF. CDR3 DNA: TGTGCAAGTCGCTTAGTCAATCAGCCCCAGCATTTT.

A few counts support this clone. The CDR3 sequence: CAWMGTGYGYTF. CDR3 nucleotide sequence: TGTGCCTGGATGGGAACGGGATATGGCTACACCTTC. The V gene is TRBV30, the J gene TRBJ1-2; D call uncertain. Germline assignment: CDR1 GTSNPN and CDR2 SVGIG (reference sequence). This CDR3 contains 12 residues. Trimming pared 4 bases from V and 5 bases from J, leaving 11 bases between.

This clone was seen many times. The CDR3 DNA reads TGTGCCAGCAGCCCAAATCGACAGGGGATAGGCTATGGCTACACCTTC. It specifies CASSPNRQGIGYGYTF. The chain carries TRBV27 and TRBJ1-2; 8 nucleotides align to TRBD1. This CDR3 contains 16 residues. In germline, CDR1 is MNHEY, CDR2 SMNVEV (reference sequence). Trimming at V came to 6 bases and at J to 4 bases, leaving 13 bases not matched to a gene.

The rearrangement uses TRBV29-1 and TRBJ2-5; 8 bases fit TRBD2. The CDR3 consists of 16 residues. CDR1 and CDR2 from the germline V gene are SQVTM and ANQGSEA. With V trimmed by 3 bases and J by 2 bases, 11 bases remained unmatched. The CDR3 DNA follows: TGCAGCGTTGATAAGTTTGGTAGCGGGATTCAAGAGACCCAGTACTTC. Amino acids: CSVDKFGSGIQETQYF.

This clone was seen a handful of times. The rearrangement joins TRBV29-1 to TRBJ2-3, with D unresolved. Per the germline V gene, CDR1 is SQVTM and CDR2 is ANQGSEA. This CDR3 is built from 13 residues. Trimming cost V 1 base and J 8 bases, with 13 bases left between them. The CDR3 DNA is TGCAGCGTTGAAGGTGGCATACACCGTACGCAGTATTTT. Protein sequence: CSVEGGIHRTQYF.

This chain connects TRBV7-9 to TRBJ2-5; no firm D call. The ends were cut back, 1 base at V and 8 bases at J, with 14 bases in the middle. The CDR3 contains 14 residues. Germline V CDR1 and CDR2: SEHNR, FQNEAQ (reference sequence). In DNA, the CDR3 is TGTGCCAGCAGCTTAGGGTCAGGTCGAGTAACCCAGTACTTC. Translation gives CASSLGSGRVTQYF. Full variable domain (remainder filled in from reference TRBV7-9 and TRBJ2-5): DTGVSQNPRHKITKRGQNVTFRCDPISEHNRLYWYRQTLGQGPEFLTYFQNEAQLEKSRLLSDRFSAERPKGSFSTLEIQRTEQGDSAMYLCASSLGSGRVTQYFGPGTRLLVL.